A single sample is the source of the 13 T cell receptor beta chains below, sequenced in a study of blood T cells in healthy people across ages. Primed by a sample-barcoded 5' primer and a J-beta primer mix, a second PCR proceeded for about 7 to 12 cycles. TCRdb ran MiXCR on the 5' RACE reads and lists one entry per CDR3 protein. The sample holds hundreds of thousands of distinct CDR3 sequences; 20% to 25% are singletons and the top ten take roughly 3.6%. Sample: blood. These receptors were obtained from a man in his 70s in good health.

CDR3 loop: CASSLAQLQETQYF. In nucleotides, the CDR3 is TGTGCCAGCAGCTTGGCGCAGCTTCAAGAGACCCAGTACTTC. This chain links TRBV5-5 with TRBJ2-5; no definite D call. In germline, CDR1 is SGHKS, CDR2 YYEKEE (reference sequence). This CDR3 is built from 14 residues. Deletions cut 0 bases from V and 2 bases from J, with 8 bases between.

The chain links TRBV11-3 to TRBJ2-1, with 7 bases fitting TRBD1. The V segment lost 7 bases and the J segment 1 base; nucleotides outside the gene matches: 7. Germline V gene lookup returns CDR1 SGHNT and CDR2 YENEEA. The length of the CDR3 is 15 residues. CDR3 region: CASTQGVVSYNEQFF. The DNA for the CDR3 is TGTGCCAGCACCCAGGGGGTAGTTTCCTACAATGAGCAGTTCTTC.

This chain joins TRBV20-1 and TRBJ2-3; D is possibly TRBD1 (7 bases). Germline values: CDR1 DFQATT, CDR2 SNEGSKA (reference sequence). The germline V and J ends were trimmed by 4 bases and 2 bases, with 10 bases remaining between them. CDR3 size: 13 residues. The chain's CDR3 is CSAIRGATDTQYF. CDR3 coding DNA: TGCAGTGCTATCAGGGGGGCCACAGATACGCAGTATTTT.

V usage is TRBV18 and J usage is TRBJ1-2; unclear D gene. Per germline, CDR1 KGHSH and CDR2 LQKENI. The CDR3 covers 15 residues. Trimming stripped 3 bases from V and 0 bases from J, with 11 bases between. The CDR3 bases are TGTGCCAGCTCACCCGCGGCCAGGCCTAACTATGGCTACACCTTC. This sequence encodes CASSPAARPNYGYTF.

The CDR3 DNA reads TGCGCCAGCAGCTTGGACGGGGGTAGCAATCAGCCCCAGCATTTT. Protein: CASSLDGGSNQPQHF. This chain joins TRBV5-1 and TRBJ1-5, with a weak D call TRBD1 (5 bases). Germline CDR1 and CDR2: SGHRS and YFSETQ. CDR3 size: 15 residues. Trimming cost V 0 bases and J 0 bases, with 7 bases left between them.

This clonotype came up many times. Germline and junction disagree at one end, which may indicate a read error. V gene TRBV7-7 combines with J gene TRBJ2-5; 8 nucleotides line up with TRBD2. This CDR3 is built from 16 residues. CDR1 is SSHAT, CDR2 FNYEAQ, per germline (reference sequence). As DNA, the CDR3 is TGTGCTAGCAGCTTAATGCCTAGCGGGTTTGAAGAGACCCAGTACTTC. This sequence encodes CASSLMPSGFEETQYF. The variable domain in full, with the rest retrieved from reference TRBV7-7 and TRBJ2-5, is GAGVSQSPRYKVTKRGQDVTLRCDPISSHATLYWYQQALGQGPEFLTYFNYEAQPDKSGLPSDRFSAERPEGSISTLTIQRTEQRDSAMYRCASSLMPSGFEETQYFGPGTRLLVL.

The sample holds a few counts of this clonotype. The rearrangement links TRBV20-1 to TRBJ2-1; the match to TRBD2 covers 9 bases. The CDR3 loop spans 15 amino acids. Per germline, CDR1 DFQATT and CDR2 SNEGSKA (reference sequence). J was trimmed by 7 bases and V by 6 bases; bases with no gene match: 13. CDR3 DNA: TGCAGTGCGCCACGACTAGCGGTCGGCCCTAATGAGCAGTTCTTC. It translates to CSAPRLAVGPNEQFF.

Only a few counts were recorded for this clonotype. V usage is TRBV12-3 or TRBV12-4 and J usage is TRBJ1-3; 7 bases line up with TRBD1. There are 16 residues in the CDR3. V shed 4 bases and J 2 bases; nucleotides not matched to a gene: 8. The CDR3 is CASSSTPTGTGNTIYF. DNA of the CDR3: TGTGCCAGCAGTTCTACCCCGACAGGGACTGGAAACACCATATATTTT.

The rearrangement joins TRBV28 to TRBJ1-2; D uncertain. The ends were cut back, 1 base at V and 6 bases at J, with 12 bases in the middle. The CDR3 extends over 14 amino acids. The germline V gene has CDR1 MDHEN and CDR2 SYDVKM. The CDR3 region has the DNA TGTGCCAGCAGTTTATCCAGGCGTGGAGATGGCTACACCTTC. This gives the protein CASSLSRRGDGYTF.

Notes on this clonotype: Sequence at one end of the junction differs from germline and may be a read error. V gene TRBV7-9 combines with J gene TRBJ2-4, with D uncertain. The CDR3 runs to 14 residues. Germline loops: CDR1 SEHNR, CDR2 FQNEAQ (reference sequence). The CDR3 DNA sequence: TGTGCCAGCAGCTCCCCCTGGGCCAAAAGCATTCAGTACTTC. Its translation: CASSSPWAKSIQYF.

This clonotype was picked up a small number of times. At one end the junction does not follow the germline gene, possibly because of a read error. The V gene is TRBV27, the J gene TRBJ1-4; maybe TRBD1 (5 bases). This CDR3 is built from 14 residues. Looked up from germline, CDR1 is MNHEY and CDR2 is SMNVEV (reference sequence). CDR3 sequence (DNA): TGTGCCAACCTAGTATCCGGGGCTAATGAAAAACTGGTTTTT. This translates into CANLVSGANEKLVF.

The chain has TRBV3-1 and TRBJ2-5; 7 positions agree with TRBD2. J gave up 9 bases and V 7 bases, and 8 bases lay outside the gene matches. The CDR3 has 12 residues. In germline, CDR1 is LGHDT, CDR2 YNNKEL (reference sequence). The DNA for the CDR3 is TGTGCCAGCAATAGGGAGGGGAAGGCCCAGTACTTC. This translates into CASNREGKAQYF.

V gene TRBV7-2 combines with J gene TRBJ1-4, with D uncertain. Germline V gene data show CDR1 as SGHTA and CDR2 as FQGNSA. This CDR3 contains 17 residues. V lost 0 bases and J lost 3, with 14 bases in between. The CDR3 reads CASSLALGRAPNEKLFF. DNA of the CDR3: TGTGCCAGCAGCTTAGCCCTAGGACGGGCACCTAATGAAAAACTGTTTTTT. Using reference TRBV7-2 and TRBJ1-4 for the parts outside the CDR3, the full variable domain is GAGVSQSPSNKVTEKGKDVELRCDPISGHTALYWYRQSLGQGLEFLIYFQGNSAPDKSGLPSDRFSAERTGGSVSTLTIQRTQQEDSAVYLCASSLALGRAPNEKLFFGSGTQLSVL.